The rows below give T cell receptor beta chains drawn from one sample of a study of control samples from healthy donors and cancer patients. TCRdb's table, derived via immunoSEQ multiplex PCR, lists solely in-frame clones and lacks some. The sample records nearly 35,000 clones, roughly 92% being singletons. Material for sequencing was PBMCs. These receptors all stem from a middle-aged man with colorectal cancer. Each CDR3 is given with its conserved first and last residue. The D gene is left open where the match is weak. Clone size, where shown, is once, few, many, or a class for clones that have expanded.

TRBV3-1/TRBV3-2	.	TRBJ1-1	.	CASSLKTEAFF	TGTGCCAGCAGCCTCAAGACTGAAGCTTTCTTT
TRBV3-1/TRBV3-2	TRBD2	TRBJ2-1	.	CASSQGRGGRNEQFF	TGTGCCAGCAGCCAAGGGCGGGGGGGCCGCAATGAGCAGTTCTTC
TRBV20-1	.	TRBJ2-2	.	CSASHAQGGPGELFF	TGCAGTGCTAGTCACGCACAGGGCGGGCCCGGGGAGCTGTTTTTT
TRBV7-2	.	TRBJ2-7	.	CASSRSQGGHEQYF	TGTGCCAGCAGCAGATCGCAGGGGGGGCACGAGCAGTACTTC
TRBV3-1/TRBV3-2	TRBD1	TRBJ1-4	.	CASSPRQGTNEKLFF	TGTGCCAGCAGCCCCCGACAGGGAACTAATGAAAAACTGTTTTTT
TRBV5-1	TRBD2	TRBJ2-1	.	CASSLGEGASYNEQFF	TGCGCCAGCAGCCTCGGGGAGGGTGCGTCCTACAATGAGCAGTTCTTC
TRBV19	.	TRBJ1-6	once	CASRKKTVINSPLHF	TGTGCCAGTAGAAAAAAGACAGTGATTAATTCACCCCTCCACTTT
TRBV19	TRBD2	TRBJ2-5	once	CASSTTSGETQYF	TGTGCCAGTAGTACCACTAGCGGGGAGACCCAGTACTTC
TRBV7-2	TRBD1	TRBJ1-2	.	CASSQGSGTGANGYTF	TGTGCCAGCAGCCAGGGTAGTGGGACAGGGGCGAATGGCTACACCTTC
TRBV5-5	.	TRBJ1-2	.	CASSTDRGGYTF	TGTGCCAGCAGCACGGACAGAGGTGGCTACACCTTC
TRBV6-5	TRBD1	TRBJ2-7	.	CASSYSSGTGSYEQYF	TGTGCCAGCAGTTACTCCAGTGGGACAGGGTCCTACGAGCAGTACTTC
TRBV27	.	TRBJ1-2	.	CASSSIGTQTNYGYTF	TGTGCCAGCAGTTCCATCGGGACACAAACTAACTATGGCTACACCTTC
TRBV18	TRBD1	TRBJ2-7	once	CASSSRDRGVPPYEQYF	TGTGCCAGCTCAAGCCGGGACAGGGGCGTTCCCCCCTACGAGCAGTACTTC
TRBV18	.	TRBJ2-7	once	CASSRDSGIGEQYF	TGTGCCAGCTCACGAGACAGCGGAATAGGGGAGCAGTACTTC
TRBV19	.	TRBJ1-2	.	CASSIKANYGYTF	TGTGCCAGTAGTATTAAGGCTAACTATGGCTACACCTTC
TRBV4-2	TRBD2	TRBJ2-3	.	CASSQEVAGGRSDTQYF	TGTGCCAGCAGCCAAGAGGTAGCGGGGGGCCGGTCAGATACGCAGTATTTT
TRBV5-6	.	TRBJ2-2	.	CASSLARRVGNTGELFF	TGTGCCAGCAGCTTGGCCAGGAGGGTCGGAAACACCGGGGAGCTGTTTTTT
TRBV6-5	TRBD1	TRBJ1-5	.	CASSPDRGSNQPQHF	TGTGCCAGCAGTCCGGACAGGGGGAGCAATCAGCCCCAGCATTTT
TRBV3-1/TRBV3-2	.	TRBJ2-7	.	CASSQGRVESSYEQYF	TGTGCCAGCAGCCAGGGTCGAGTTGAGTCTAGCTACGAGCAGTACTTC
TRBV5-8	.	TRBJ2-2	.	CASSLDGGELFF	TGTGCCAGCAGCTTGGATGGCGGGGAGCTGTTTTTT
TRBV5-8	TRBD2	TRBJ2-5	.	CASSLRGTSGGTQYF	TGTGCCAGCAGCCTCCGGGGGACTAGCGGGGGGACCCAGTACTTC
TRBV6-6	.	TRBJ2-2	.	CAGRKQGGELFF	TGTGCCGGCCGAAAACAGGGCGGGGAGCTGTTTTTT
TRBV9	.	TRBJ1-3	.	CASSVESSGNTIYF	TGTGCCAGCAGCGTAGAAAGCTCTGGAAACACCATATATTTT
TRBV11-2	.	TRBJ2-4	.	CASSPNQGINIQYF	TGTGCCAGCAGCCCAAACCAGGGGATAAACATTCAGTACTTC
TRBV2	.	TRBJ1-2	.	CASSEALYAGDGYTF	TGTGCCAGCAGTGAAGCGCTTTATGCAGGGGATGGCTACACCTTC
TRBV5-1	.	TRBJ2-3	.	CASSLTTTSTDTQYF	TGCGCCAGCAGCTTAACGACCACTAGCACAGATACGCAGTATTTT
TRBV24-1	.	TRBJ1-2	.	CATTGGYGYTF	TGTGCCACCACTGGGGGCTATGGCTACACCTTC
TRBV7-9	.	TRBJ1-2	.	CASSLGFSQDGYTF	TGTGCCAGCAGCTTAGGCTTCAGTCAAGATGGCTACACCTTC
TRBV10-3	.	TRBJ2-3	.	CAISDRRTDTQYF	TGTGCCATCAGCGACAGGCGCACAGATACGCAGTATTTT
TRBV18	.	TRBJ1-1	once	CASSPQTGGEAFF	TGTGCCAGCTCACCACAGACAGGAGGTGAAGCTTTCTTT
TRBV19	.	TRBJ2-3	.	CASSIRGRTDTQYF	TGTGCCAGTAGTATTCGGGGTCGCACAGATACGCAGTATTTT
TRBV12-3/TRBV12-4	TRBD2	TRBJ2-1	.	CASGLESWNEQFF	TGTGCCAGTGGACTAGAGTCTTGGAATGAGCAGTTCTTC
TRBV5-1	.	TRBJ1-1	.	CASSASPGAQNTEAFF	TGCGCCAGCAGCGCATCCCCAGGGGCCCAGAACACTGAAGCTTTCTTT
TRBV11-2	TRBD1	TRBJ2-7	medium-sized	CASSLGQGIIYEQYF	TGTGCCAGCAGCTTGGGACAGGGGATTATCTACGAGCAGTACTTC
TRBV19	TRBD2	TRBJ2-5	once	CASSIVGTSGQETQYF	TGTGCCAGTAGTATAGTAGGGACTAGCGGCCAAGAGACCCAGTACTTC
TRBV7-9	TRBD2	TRBJ2-3	.	CASSRHPSGYSTDTQYF	TGTGCCAGCAGCCGTCACCCTAGCGGTTATAGCACAGATACGCAGTATTTT
TRBV5-1	.	TRBJ1-1	.	CASSGMNTEAFF	TGCGCCAGCAGCGGGATGAACACTGAAGCTTTCTTT
TRBV11-3	.	TRBJ1-1	.	CASSWAGAADTEAFF	TGTGCCAGCAGCTGGGCAGGGGCGGCGGACACTGAAGCTTTCTTT
TRBV11-2	.	TRBJ2-7	.	CASSLESRGEQYF	TGTGCCAGCAGCTTAGAATCCAGGGGCGAGCAGTACTTC
TRBV7-3	.	TRBJ2-1	.	CASSLTSGNNEQFF	TGTGCCAGCAGCTTAACTTCGGGAAACAATGAGCAGTTCTTC
TRBV2	.	TRBJ2-1	.	CASGGSVYNEQFF	TGTGCCAGTGGGGGGTCGGTCTACAATGAGCAGTTCTTC
TRBV2	TRBD1	TRBJ1-2	.	CASSGQGASGYTF	TGTGCCAGCAGTGGACAGGGGGCCTCTGGCTACACCTTC
TRBV7-9	.	TRBJ1-3	.	CASSFRYISDSGNTIYF	TGTGCCAGCAGCTTTCGCTATATATCCGACTCTGGAAACACCATATATTTT
TRBV27	TRBD2	TRBJ2-1	.	CASSSGLAAYNEQFF	TGTGCCAGCAGTTCTGGACTAGCGGCTTACAATGAGCAGTTCTTC
TRBV7-8	.	TRBJ1-4	.	CASSLMGQSEKLFF	TGTGCCAGCAGCTTAATGGGGCAGAGTGAAAAACTGTTTTTT
TRBV5-6	TRBD2	TRBJ2-3	.	CASSLGLAGTDTQYF	TGTGCCAGCAGCTTGGGACTAGCGGGTACAGATACGCAGTATTTT
TRBV24-1	.	TRBJ1-6	.	CATSGGEVGSHF	TGTGCCACCAGTGGGGGGGAGGTGGGGTCCCACTTT
TRBV30	.	TRBJ1-2	.	CAWSQRGDGYTF	TGTGCCTGGAGCCAAAGGGGGGATGGCTACACCTTC
TRBV12-3/TRBV12-4	.	TRBJ2-7	few	CASKGRASYEQYF	TGTGCCAGCAAGGGACGAGCCTCCTACGAGCAGTACTTC
TRBV12-3/TRBV12-4	.	TRBJ1-6	.	CASSLEWGPPLHF	TGTGCCAGCAGTTTAGAGTGGGGTCCACCCCTCCACTTT
TRBV24-1	.	TRBJ2-2	.	CATSDSTGNTGELFF	TGTGCCACCAGTGACTCCACAGGTAACACCGGGGAGCTGTTTTTT
TRBV9	.	TRBJ2-2	.	CASSVDGTKNTGELFF	TGTGCCAGCAGCGTAGATGGCACAAAGAACACCGGGGAGCTGTTTTTT
TRBV6-5	.	TRBJ2-1	.	CASSYFSGAEQFF	TGTGCCAGCAGTTACTTCTCGGGGGCTGAGCAGTTCTTC